Listed here are 17 T cell receptor beta chains from one sample, sequenced in a study of Ad26.COV2.S vaccination and SARS-CoV-2 variants. The table came from immunoSEQ multiplex PCR; TCRdb's copy has only in-frame clones and leaves some out. The table includes a few hundred thousand clones, about 92% detected once. Treatment here: roughly 18 received Ad26.COV2.S at low or high dose, single or two shots; roughly five received placebo; per-sample allocation not given. Material that was analyzed had been drawn on day 63 after the first vaccine or placebo injection. The sequencing here drew on peripheral blood, taken in a trial of Ad26.COV2.S vaccine versus placebo. These receptor sequences come from a person aged 18-65 years who received the Ad26.COV2.S COVID-19 vaccine or a placebo.

This chain links TRBV27 with TRBJ2-3; no firm D call. V lost 0 bases to trimming and J lost 0 bases, with 7 bases between them. The CDR3 runs 15 residues. Germline values: CDR1 MNHEY, CDR2 SMNVEV (reference sequence). CDR3: CASSLSRASTDTQYF. In DNA form, the CDR3 reads TGTGCCAGCAGTTTATCCCGTGCTAGCACAGATACGCAGTATTTT.

The V call is TRBV5-6, the J call TRBJ1-2, with a weak D call TRBD1 (5 bases). CDR3 length equals 12 residues. V lost 3 bases to trimming and J lost 7 bases, with 10 bases between them. The germline V gene encodes CDR1 SGHDT and CDR2 YYEEEE. For the CDR3, the DNA is TGTGCCAGCAGCTACGGGGCCTCTGGCTACACCTTC. Translation: CASSYGASGYTF.

The chain uses TRBV9 and TRBJ1-1, with D perhaps matching TRBD1 (6 bases). V was shortened by 0 bases and J by 4 bases, with 10 bases between the two germline ends. The CDR3 is 14 amino acids. The germline CDR1 and CDR2 sequences are SGDLS and YYNGEE. The chain's CDR3 is CASSVDQGFTEAFF. CDR3 nucleotide sequence: TGTGCCAGCAGCGTAGATCAGGGGTTCACTGAAGCTTTCTTT.

V and J are TRBV7-9 and TRBJ1-5, with 7 bases identical to TRBD1. Per the germline V gene, CDR1 is SEHNR and CDR2 is FQNEAQ (reference sequence). Trimming cost V 5 bases and J 4 bases; bases outside gene matches: 2. CDR3 length equals 13 residues. The CDR3 sequence is CASSRTGNQPQHF. CDR3 in DNA: TGTGCCAGCAGCCGGACAGGAAATCAGCCCCAGCATTTT. Variable domain in full (rest from reference TRBV7-9 and TRBJ1-5): DTGVSQNPRHKITKRGQNVTFRCDPISEHNRLYWYRQTLGQGPEFLTYFQNEAQLEKSRLLSDRFSAERPKGSFSTLEIQRTEQGDSAMYLCASSRTGNQPQHFGDGTRLSIL.

This chain links TRBV10-3 with TRBJ2-7; 7 bases line up with TRBD2. The CDR3 spans 13 residues. J lost 6 bases, V lost 2 bases, and 4 bases had no gene match. From germline, CDR1 is ENHRY and CDR2 SYGVKD. The CDR3 DNA follows: TGTGCCATCAGTGAGCGGGGGGTGAGCGAGCAGTACTTC. Amino acids: CAISERGVSEQYF.

The V and J genes are TRBV28 and TRBJ2-5; D not resolved. V shed 5 bases and J shed 0 bases, with 10 bases lying between them. Germline loops: CDR1 MDHEN, CDR2 SYDVKM. The CDR3 is 14 amino acids. For the CDR3, the DNA is TGTGCCAGCAGTATAGAAGAGTACCAAGAGACCCAGTACTTC. Residues: CASSIEEYQETQYF.

The chain uses TRBV14 and TRBJ2-7; 12 bases match TRBD2. V gave up 4 bases and J gave up 3 bases; unmatched junction bases: 10. Per the germline V gene, CDR1 is SGHDN and CDR2 is FVKESK. This CDR3 has 17 residues. For the CDR3, the DNA is TGTGCCAGCAGCCCGATTTTGCTAGCGGGAGGGTTCTACGAGCAGTACTTC. Translating gives CASSPILLAGGFYEQYF.

The rearrangement joins TRBV5-6 to TRBJ1-1; D might be TRBD1 (6 bases). With 2 bases removed from V and 7 bases from J, the gap between germline ends came to 12 bases. CDR1 is SGHDT and CDR2 is YYEEEE in the germline V gene. The CDR3 extends over 13 amino acids. The CDR3: CASSFPTGIEAFF. The CDR3 bases are TGTGCCAGCAGCTTCCCCACAGGGATTGAAGCTTTCTTT.

The chain couples TRBV5-1 to TRBJ2-1; TRBD2 agrees at 8 bases. The CDR3 is 16 residues long. The V segment lost 0 bases and the J segment 5 bases; nucleotides outside the gene matches: 7. Germline-derived CDR1 and CDR2 are SGHRS and YFSETQ. This CDR3 is CASSLDPAGVHNEQFF. The CDR3 DNA is TGCGCCAGCAGCTTGGATCCAGCGGGAGTCCACAATGAGCAGTTCTTC.

The gene calls are TRBV10-3 and TRBJ1-4; tentative D call: TRBD1 (6 bases). The CDR3 spans 15 residues. Trimming took off 3 bases at V and 7 bases at J, with 15 bases between the two ends. Germline V gene data show CDR1 as ENHRY and CDR2 as SYGVKD. Written as DNA, the CDR3 is TGTGCCATCAGTGACCAAGGGGGGGGCAGTGAAAAACTGTTTTTT. Protein product: CAISDQGGGSEKLFF.

In regard to this clone: The sample contains more than one DNA sequence encoding this CDR3. V usage is TRBV28 and J usage is TRBJ2-7, with D possibly matching TRBD1 (6 bases). The CDR3 consists of 13 residues. V gave up 5 bases and J gave up 1 base, with 9 bases separating them. Germline V gives CDR1 MDHEN, CDR2 SYDVKM. CDR3 nucleotide sequence: TGTGCCAGCAGTCAGGGGCCGTCCTACGAGCAGTACTTC. This gives the protein CASSQGPSYEQYF.

The rearrangement uses TRBV6-6 and TRBJ2-2; TRBD2 aligns across 10 bases. The V gene end was trimmed by 5 bases and the J gene end by 0 bases; junction bases not matched to a gene: 12. The CDR3 contains 19 residues. CDR1 is MNHNY, CDR2 SVGAGI, per germline (reference sequence). In nucleotides, the CDR3 is TGTGCCAGCAGTCCTGACCTACTAGCGGGGAATGCGAACACCGGGGAGCTGTTTTTT. Its protein is CASSPDLLAGNANTGELFF.

The chain joins TRBV12-3 or TRBV12-4 to TRBJ1-5; no definite D call. The germline V and J ends were trimmed by 1 base and 7 bases, with 8 bases remaining between them. The CDR3 sequence is 13 residues long. CDR3 in amino acids: CASSLESGQPQHF. The CDR3 DNA reads as TGTGCCAGCAGTTTAGAGTCTGGGCAGCCCCAGCATTTT.

V gene TRBV27 combines with J gene TRBJ1-1, with D maybe TRBD1 (6 bases). CDR3 length: 13 residues. Germline V lookup: CDR1 MNHEY, CDR2 SMNVEV (reference sequence). V lost 3 bases and J 11 bases, leaving 16 bases between the germline ends. In DNA, the CDR3 is TGTGCCAGCAGTTTGACCCCCGCGGGGGCCGCTTTCTTT. This codes for CASSLTPAGAAFF.

The DNA for the CDR3 is TGTGCCAGCAGCTTAAGGGGGACAGATAACTATGGCTACACCTTC. Its protein product is CASSLRGTDNYGYTF. J is TRBJ1-2 and V is TRBV7-2; TRBD1 matches at 7 bases. CDR1 and CDR2 (germline): SGHTA, FQGNSA. The CDR3 sequence is 15 residues long. V dropped 2 bases and J dropped 1; count of bases not matched to a gene: 4.

The chain is built from TRBV2 and TRBJ2-7; maybe TRBD1 (6 bases). Germline CDR1 reads SNHLY; CDR2 reads FYNNEI. Trimming shortened V by 6 bases and J by 7 bases, and 22 bases separated the two germline ends. The CDR3 has 15 amino acids. The CDR3 is CASSKNPGTPWEQYF. For the CDR3, the DNA is TGTGCCAGCAGCAAGAACCCCGGGACACCGTGGGAGCAGTACTTC.

V is TRBV7-9 and J is TRBJ1-5, with D perhaps TRBD1 (6 bases). Trimming shortened V by 0 bases and J by 0 bases, and 18 bases separated the two germline ends. CDR1 SEHNR and CDR2 FQNEAQ come from the germline V gene (reference sequence). The CDR3 has 19 residues. The CDR3 region has the DNA TGTGCCAGCAGCTTAGCCGCCGACAGGTCCGATTATAGCAATCAGCCCCAGCATTTT. This codes for CASSLAADRSDYSNQPQHF.